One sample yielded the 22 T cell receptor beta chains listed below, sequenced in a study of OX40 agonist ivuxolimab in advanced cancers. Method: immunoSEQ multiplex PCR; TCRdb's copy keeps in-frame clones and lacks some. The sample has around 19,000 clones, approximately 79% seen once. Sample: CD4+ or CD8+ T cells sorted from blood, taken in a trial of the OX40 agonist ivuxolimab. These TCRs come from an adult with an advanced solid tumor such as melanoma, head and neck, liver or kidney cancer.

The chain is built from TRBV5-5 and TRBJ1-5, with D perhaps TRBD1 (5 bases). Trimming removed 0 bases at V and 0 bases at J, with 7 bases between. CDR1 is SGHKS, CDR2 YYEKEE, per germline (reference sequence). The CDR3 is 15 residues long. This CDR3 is CASSLEGYSNQPQHF. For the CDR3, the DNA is TGTGCCAGCAGCTTGGAGGGGTATAGCAATCAGCCCCAGCATTTT.

This CDR3 is CASSSGWGHNQPQHF. The CDR3 DNA reads TGTGCCAGCAGCTCTGGTTGGGGGCACAATCAGCCCCAGCATTTT. The chain carries TRBV7-9 and TRBJ1-5; D might be TRBD1 (6 bases). V dropped 4 bases and J dropped 3 bases, with 13 bases sitting between them. Germline CDR1 reads SEHNR; CDR2 reads FQNEAQ (reference sequence). The CDR3 loop spans 15 amino acids. Complete variable domain (other parts from reference TRBV7-9 and TRBJ1-5): DTGVSQNPRHKITKRGQNVTFRCDPISEHNRLYWYRQTLGQGPEFLTYFQNEAQLEKSRLLSDRFSAERPKGSFSTLEIQRTEQGDSAMYLCASSSGWGHNQPQHFGDGTRLSIL.

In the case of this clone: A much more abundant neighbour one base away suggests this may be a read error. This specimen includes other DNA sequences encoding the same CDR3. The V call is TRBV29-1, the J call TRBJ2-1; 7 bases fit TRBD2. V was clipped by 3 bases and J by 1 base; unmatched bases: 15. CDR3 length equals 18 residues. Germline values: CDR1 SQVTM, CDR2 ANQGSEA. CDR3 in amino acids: CSVDGGGGAGGSYNEQFF. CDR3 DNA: TGCAGCGTTGACGGTGGGGGAGGGGCAGGAGGTTCCTACAATGAGCAGTTCTTC.

The CDR3 is CASSLLGAGTQYF. DNA for the CDR3: TGTGCCAGCAGTTTATTAGGAGCGGGGACCCAGTACTTC. The chain links TRBV27 to TRBJ2-5; maybe TRBD2 (6 bases). The CDR3 consists of 13 residues. Trimming took off 1 base at V and 7 bases at J, with 10 bases between the two ends. Germline values: CDR1 MNHEY, CDR2 SMNVEV (reference sequence).

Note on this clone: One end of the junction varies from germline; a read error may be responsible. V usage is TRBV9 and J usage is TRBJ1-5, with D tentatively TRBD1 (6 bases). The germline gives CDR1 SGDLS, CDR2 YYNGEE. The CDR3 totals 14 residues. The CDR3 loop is CASSQGSRDQPQNF. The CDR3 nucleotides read TGTGCCAGCAGCCAGGGGTCTCGGGATCAGCCCCAGAATTTT.

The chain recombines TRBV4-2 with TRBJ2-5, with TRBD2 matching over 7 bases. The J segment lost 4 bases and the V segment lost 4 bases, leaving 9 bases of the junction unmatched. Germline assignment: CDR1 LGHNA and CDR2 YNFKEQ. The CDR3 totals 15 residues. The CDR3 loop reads CASSPGRVEGETQYF. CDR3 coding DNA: TGTGCCAGCAGCCCGGGGAGGGTTGAGGGAGAGACCCAGTACTTC.

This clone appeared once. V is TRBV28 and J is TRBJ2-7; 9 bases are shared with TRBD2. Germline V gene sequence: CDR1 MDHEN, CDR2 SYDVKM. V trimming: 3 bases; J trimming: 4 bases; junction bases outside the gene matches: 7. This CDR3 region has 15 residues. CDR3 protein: CASSLGRGGAYEQYF. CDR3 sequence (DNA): TGTGCCAGCAGTTTGGGGCGCGGGGGGGCTTACGAGCAGTACTTC.

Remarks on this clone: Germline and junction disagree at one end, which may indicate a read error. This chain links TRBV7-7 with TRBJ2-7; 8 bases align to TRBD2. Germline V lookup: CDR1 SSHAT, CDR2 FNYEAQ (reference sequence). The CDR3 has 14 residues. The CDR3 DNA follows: TGTGCTAGCAGCTTGGGACTAGGTACTTACGAGCAGTACTTC. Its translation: CASSLGLGTYEQYF.

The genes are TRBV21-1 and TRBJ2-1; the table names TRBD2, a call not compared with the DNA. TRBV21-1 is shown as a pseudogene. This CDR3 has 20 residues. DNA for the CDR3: TGTGCCAGCAGCAAAAAGGGAAGCGGGGGCCCGATGAGCTCCTACAATGAGCAGTTCTTC. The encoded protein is CASSKKGSGGPMSSYNEQFF.

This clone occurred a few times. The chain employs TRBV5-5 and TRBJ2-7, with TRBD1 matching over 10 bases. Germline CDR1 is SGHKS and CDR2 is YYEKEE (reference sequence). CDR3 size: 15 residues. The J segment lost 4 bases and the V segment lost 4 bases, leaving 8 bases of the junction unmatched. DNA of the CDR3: TGTGCCAGCAGCCTCACGACAGGGGGCTCGTACGAGCAGTACTTC. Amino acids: CASSLTTGGSYEQYF.

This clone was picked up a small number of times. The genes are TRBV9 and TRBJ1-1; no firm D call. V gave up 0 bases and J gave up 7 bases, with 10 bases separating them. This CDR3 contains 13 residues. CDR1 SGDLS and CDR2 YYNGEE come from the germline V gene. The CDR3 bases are TGTGCCAGCAGCGTAGGGCAGAAGGGTGAAGCTTTCTTT. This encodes CASSVGQKGEAFF.

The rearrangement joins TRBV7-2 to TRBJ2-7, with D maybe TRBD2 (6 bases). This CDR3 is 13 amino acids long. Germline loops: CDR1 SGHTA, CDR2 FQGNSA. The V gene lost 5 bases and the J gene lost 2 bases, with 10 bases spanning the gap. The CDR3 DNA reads TGTGCCAGCAGCCCTCGGACTACCTACGAGCAGTACTTC. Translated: CASSPRTTYEQYF.

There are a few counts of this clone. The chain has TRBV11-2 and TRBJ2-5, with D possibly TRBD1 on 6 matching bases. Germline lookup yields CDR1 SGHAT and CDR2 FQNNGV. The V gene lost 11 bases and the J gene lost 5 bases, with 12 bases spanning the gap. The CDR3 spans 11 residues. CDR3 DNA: TGTGCCGGACGTGGGGGCGAGACCCAGTACTTC. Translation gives CAGRGGETQYF.

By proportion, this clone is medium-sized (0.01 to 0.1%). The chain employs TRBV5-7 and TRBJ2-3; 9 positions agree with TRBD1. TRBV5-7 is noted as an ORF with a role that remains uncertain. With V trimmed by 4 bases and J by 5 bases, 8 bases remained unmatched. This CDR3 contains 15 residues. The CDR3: CASSPNRGQRDTQYF. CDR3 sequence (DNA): TGTGCCAGCAGCCCAAACAGGGGGCAAAGAGATACGCAGTATTTT.

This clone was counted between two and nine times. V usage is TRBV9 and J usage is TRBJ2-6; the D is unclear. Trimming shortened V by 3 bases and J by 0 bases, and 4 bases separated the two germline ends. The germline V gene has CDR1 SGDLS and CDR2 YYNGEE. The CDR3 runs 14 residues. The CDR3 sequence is CASSEGSGANVLTF. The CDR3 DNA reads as TGTGCCAGCAGCGAAGGCTCTGGGGCCAACGTCCTGACTTTC.

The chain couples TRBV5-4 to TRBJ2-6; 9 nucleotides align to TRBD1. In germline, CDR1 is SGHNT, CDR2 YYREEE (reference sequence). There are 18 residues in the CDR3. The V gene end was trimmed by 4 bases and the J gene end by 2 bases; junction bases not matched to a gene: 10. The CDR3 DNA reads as TGTGCCAGCAGCCATAGTTTACAGGGGGCCACTGGGGCCAACGTCCTGACTTTC. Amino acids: CASSHSLQGATGANVLTF. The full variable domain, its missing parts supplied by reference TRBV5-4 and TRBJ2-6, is ETGVTQSPTHLIKTRGQQVTLRCSSQSGHNTVSWYQQALGQGPQFIFQYYREEENGRGNFPPRFSGLQFPNYSSELNVNALELDDSALYLCASSHSLQGATGANVLTFGAGSRLTVL.

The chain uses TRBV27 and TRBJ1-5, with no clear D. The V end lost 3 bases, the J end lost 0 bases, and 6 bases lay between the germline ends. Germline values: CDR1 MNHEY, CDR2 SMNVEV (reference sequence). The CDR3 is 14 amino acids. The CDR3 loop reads CASSFGYSNQPQHF. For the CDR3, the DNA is TGTGCCAGCAGTTTTGGGTATAGCAATCAGCCCCAGCATTTT.

In nucleotides, the CDR3 is TGTGCCAGCAGACCCGACAGGGGAAGGAATCAGCCCCAGCATTTT. Translated, it gives CASRPDRGRNQPQHF. The chain joins TRBV6-6 to TRBJ1-5; 8 nucleotides agree with TRBD1. With 6 bases clipped from V and 4 bases from J, the junction kept 8 bases outside the gene matches. CDR1 MNHNY and CDR2 SVGAGI come from the germline V gene (reference sequence). The CDR3 extends over 15 amino acids.

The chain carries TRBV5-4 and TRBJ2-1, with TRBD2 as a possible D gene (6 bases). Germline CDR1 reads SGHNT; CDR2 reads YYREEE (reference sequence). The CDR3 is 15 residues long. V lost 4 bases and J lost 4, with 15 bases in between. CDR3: CASSQEEGTYNEQFF. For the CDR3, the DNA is TGTGCCAGCAGCCAAGAGGAGGGCACTTACAATGAGCAGTTCTTC.

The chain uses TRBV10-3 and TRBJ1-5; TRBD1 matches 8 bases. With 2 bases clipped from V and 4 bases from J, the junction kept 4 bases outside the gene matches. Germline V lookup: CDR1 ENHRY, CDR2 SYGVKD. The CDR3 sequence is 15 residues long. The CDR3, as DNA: TGTGCCATCAGTGAGGGGACAGGTCATAATCAGCCCCAGCATTTT. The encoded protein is CAISEGTGHNQPQHF.

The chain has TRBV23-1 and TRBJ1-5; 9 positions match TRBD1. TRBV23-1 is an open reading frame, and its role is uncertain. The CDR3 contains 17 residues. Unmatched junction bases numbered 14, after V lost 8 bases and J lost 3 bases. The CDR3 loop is CASSAPRRQGDNQPQHF. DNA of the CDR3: TGCGCCAGCTCCGCACCTAGGAGACAGGGGGACAATCAGCCCCAGCATTTT.

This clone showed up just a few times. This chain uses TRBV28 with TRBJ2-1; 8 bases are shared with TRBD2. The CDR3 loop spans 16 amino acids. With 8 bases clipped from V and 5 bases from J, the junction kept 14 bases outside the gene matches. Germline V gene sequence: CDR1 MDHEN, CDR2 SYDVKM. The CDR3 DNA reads TGTGCCAGCTCGCCCTGGACTAGCCCACAAAACAATGAGCAGTTCTTC. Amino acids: CASSPWTSPQNNEQFF.